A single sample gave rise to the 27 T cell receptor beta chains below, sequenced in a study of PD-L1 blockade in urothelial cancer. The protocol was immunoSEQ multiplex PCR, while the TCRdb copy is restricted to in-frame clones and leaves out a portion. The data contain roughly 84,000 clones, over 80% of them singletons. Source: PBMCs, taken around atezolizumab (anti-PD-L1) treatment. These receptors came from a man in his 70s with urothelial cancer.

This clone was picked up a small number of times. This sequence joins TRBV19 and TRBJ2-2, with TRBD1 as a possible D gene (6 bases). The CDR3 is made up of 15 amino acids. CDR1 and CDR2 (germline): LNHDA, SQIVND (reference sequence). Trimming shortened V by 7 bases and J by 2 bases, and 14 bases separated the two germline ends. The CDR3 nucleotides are TGTGCCAGTACATCGGACAGAATTAACACCGGGGAGCTGTTTTTT. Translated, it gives CASTSDRINTGELFF.

This CDR3 reads CASSWAGEEGQFF. Written as DNA, the CDR3 is TGTGCCAGTAGTTGGGCAGGGGAAGAGGGGCAGTTCTTC. This chain connects TRBV19 to TRBJ2-1; TRBD1 is a possible D gene (6 bases). The CDR3 covers 13 residues. Between the trimmed V and J ends, which lost 5 bases and 12 bases, there was a span of 17 bases. Germline V lookup: CDR1 LNHDA, CDR2 SQIVND (reference sequence). Complete variable domain (other parts from reference TRBV19 and TRBJ2-1): DGGITQSPKYLFRKEGQNVTLSCEQNLNHDAMYWYRQDPGQGLRLIYYSQIVNDFQKGDIAEGYSVSREKKESFPLTVTSAQKNPTAFYLCASSWAGEEGQFFGPGTRLTVL.

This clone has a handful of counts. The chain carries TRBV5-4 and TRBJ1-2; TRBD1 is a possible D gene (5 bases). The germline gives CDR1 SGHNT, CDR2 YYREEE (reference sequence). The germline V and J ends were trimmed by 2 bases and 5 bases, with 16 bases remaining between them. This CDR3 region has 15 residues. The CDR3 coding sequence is TGTGCCAGCAGCTTAGACAGTTCCAGGACGTATGGCTACACCTTC. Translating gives CASSLDSSRTYGYTF.

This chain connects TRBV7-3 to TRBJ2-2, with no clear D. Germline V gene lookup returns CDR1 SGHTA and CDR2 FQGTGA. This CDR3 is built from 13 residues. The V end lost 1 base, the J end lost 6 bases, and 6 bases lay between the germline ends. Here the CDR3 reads CASSLKSAGELFF. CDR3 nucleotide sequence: TGTGCCAGCAGCTTAAAATCGGCCGGGGAGCTGTTTTTT.

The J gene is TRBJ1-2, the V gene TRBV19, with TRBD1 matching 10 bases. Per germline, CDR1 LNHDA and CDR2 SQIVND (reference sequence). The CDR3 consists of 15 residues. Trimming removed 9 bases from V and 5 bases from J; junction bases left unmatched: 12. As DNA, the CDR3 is TGTGCCAGCCGAGACTTCGGGACAGGGGCTTATGGCTACACCTTC. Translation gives CASRDFGTGAYGYTF. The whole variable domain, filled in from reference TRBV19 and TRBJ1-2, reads DGGITQSPKYLFRKEGQNVTLSCEQNLNHDAMYWYRQDPGQGLRLIYYSQIVNDFQKGDIAEGYSVSREKKESFPLTVTSAQKNPTAFYLCASRDFGTGAYGYTFGSGTRLTVV.

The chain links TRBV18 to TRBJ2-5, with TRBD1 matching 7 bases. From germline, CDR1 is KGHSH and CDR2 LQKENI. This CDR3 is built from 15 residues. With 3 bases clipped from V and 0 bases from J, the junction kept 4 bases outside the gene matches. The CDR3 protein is CASSPAGGNQETQYF. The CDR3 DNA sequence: TGTGCCAGCTCACCGGCAGGGGGAAACCAAGAGACCCAGTACTTC.

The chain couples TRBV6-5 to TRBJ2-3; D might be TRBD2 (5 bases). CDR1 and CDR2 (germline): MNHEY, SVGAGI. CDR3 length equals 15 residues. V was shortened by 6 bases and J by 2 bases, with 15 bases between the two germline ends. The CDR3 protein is CASSFRPGYTDTQYF. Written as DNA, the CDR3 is TGTGCCAGCAGCTTTCGACCGGGGTACACAGATACGCAGTATTTT.

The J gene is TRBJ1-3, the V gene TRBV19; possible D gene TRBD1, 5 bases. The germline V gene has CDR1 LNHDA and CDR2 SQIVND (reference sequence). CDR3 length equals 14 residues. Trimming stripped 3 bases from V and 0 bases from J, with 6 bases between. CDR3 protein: CASSIDSSGNTIYF. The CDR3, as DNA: TGTGCCAGTAGTATTGACAGCTCTGGAAACACCATATATTTT.

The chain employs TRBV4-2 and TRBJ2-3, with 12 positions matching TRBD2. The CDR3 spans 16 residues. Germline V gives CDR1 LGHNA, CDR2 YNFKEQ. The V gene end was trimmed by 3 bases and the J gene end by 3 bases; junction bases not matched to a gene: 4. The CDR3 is CASSHSTSGRTDTQYF. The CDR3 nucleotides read TGTGCCAGCAGCCACTCGACTAGCGGGAGAACAGATACGCAGTATTTT.

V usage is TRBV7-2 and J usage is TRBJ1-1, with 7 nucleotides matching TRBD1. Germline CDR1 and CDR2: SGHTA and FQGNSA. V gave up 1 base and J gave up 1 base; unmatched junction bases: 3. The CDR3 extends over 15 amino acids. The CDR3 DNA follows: TGTGCCAGCAGCTTAGGGGACAGACGGAACACTGAAGCTTTCTTT. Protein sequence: CASSLGDRRNTEAFF.

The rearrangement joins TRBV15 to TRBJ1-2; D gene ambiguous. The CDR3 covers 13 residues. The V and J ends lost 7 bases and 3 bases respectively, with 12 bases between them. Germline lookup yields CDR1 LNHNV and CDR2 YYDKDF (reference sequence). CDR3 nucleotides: TGTGCCACCAACCCTGGAGGCGACTATGGCTACACCTTC. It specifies CATNPGGDYGYTF.

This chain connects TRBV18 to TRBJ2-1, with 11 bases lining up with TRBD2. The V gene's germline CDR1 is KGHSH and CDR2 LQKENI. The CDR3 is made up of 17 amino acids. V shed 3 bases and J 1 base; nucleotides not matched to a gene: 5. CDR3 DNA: TGTGCCAGCTCACCTAGCGGGGGGGCCGAATCCTACAATGAGCAGTTCTTC. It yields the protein CASSPSGGAESYNEQFF.

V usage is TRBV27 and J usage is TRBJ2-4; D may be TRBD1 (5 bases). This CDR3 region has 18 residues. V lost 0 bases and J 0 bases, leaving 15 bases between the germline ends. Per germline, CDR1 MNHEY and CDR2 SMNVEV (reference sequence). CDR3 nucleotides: TGTGCCAGCAGTTTATCGATGGTTCAGGGCTTAGCCAAAAACATTCAGTACTTC. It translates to CASSLSMVQGLAKNIQYF.

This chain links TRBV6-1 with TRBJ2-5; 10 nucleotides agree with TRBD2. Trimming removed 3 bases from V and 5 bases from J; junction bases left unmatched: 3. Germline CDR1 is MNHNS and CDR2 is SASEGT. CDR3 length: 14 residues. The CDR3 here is CASSESGRAETQYF. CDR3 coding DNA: TGTGCCAGCAGTGAGAGCGGGAGGGCGGAGACCCAGTACTTC.

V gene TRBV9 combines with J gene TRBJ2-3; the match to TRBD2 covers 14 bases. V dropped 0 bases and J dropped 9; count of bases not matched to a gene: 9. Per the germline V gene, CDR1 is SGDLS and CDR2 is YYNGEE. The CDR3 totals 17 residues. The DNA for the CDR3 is TGTGCCAGCAGCGTAGAGACTAGCGGGAGGGGGAGGGGCACGCAGTATTTT. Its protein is CASSVETSGRGRGTQYF. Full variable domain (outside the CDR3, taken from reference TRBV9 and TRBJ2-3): DSGVTQTPKHLITATGQRVTLRCSPRSGDLSVYWYQQSLDQGLQFLIQYYNGEERAKGNILERFSAQQFPDLHSELNLSSLELGDSALYFCASSVETSGRGRGTQYFGPGTRLTVL.

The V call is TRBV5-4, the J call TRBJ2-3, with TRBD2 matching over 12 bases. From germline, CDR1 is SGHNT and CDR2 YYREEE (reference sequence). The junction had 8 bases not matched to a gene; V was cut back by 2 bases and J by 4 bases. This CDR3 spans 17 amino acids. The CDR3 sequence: CASSFFASGGAADTQYF. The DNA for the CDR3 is TGTGCCAGCAGCTTTTTTGCTAGCGGGGGGGCTGCAGATACGCAGTATTTT. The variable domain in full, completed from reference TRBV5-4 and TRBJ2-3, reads ETGVTQSPTHLIKTRGQQVTLRCSSQSGHNTVSWYQQALGQGPQFIFQYYREEENGRGNFPPRFSGLQFPNYSSELNVNALELDDSALYLCASSFFASGGAADTQYFGPGTRLTVL.

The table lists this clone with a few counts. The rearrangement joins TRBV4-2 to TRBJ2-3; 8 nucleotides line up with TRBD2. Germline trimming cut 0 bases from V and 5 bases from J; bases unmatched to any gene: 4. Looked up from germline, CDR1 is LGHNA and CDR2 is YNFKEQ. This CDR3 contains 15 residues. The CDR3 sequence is CASSQEAGVGDTQYF. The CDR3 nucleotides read TGTGCCAGCAGCCAAGAAGCGGGAGTAGGAGATACGCAGTATTTT.

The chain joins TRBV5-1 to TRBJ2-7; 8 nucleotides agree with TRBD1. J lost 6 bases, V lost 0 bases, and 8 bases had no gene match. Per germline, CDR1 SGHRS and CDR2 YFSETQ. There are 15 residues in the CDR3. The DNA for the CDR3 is TGCGCCAGCAGCTTGGCGATGACAGGGGTGGTCGAGCAGTACTTC. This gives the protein CASSLAMTGVVEQYF.

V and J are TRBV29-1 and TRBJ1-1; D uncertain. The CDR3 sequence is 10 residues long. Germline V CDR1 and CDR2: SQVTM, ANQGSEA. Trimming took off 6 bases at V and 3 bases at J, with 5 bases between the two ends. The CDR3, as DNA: TGCAGCGTCCGGGACACTGAAGCTTTCTTT. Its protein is CSVRDTEAFF.

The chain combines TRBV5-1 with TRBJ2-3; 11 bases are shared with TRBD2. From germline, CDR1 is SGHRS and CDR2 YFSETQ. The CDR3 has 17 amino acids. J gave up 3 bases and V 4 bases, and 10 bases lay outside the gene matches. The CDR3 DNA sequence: TGCGCCAGCAGCCTTAAGACTAGCGGGGTTTTAACAGATACGCAGTATTTT. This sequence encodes CASSLKTSGVLTDTQYF.

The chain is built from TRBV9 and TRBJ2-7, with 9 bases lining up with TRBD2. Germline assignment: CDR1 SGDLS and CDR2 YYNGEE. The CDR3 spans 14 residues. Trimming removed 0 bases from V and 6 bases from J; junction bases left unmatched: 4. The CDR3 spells CASSVVAGGPEQYF. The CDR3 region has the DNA TGTGCCAGCAGCGTAGTTGCGGGAGGGCCCGAGCAGTACTTC.

The CDR3 DNA reads as TGTGCCAGCAGCTTAGTGGGGGGGGCCCACGAGCAGTACTTC. This sequence encodes CASSLVGGAHEQYF. V gene TRBV11-2 combines with J gene TRBJ2-7, with D possibly TRBD2 on 7 matching bases. The CDR3 is made up of 14 amino acids. Germline loops: CDR1 SGHAT, CDR2 FQNNGV. The ends were cut back, 1 base at V and 5 bases at J, with 12 bases in the middle.

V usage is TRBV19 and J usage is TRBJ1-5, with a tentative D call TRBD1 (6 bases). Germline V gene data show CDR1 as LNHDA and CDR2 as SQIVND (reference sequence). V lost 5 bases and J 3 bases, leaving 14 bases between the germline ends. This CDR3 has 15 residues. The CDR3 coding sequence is TGTGCCAGTAGTTCCATCCAGGGGTCCAATCAGCCCCAGCATTTT. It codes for CASSSIQGSNQPQHF.

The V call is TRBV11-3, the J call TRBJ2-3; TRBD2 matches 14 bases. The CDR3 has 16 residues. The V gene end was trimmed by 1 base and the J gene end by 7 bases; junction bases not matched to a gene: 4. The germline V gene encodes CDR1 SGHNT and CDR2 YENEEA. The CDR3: CASSLVTSGRENTQYF. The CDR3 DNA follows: TGTGCCAGCAGCTTAGTGACTAGCGGGAGGGAGAATACGCAGTATTTT.

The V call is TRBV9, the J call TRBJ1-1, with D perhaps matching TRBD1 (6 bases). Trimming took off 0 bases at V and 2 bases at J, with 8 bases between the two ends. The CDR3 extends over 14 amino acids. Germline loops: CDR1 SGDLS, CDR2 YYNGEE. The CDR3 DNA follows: TGTGCCAGCAGCGTAGACAGGGTAAACACTGAAGCTTTCTTT. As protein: CASSVDRVNTEAFF.

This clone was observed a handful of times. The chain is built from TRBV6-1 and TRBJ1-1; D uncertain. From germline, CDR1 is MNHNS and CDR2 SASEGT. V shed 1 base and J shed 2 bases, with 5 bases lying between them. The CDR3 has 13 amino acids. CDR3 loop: CASSEGENTEAFF. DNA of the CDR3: TGTGCCAGCAGTGAAGGCGAAAACACTGAAGCTTTCTTT.

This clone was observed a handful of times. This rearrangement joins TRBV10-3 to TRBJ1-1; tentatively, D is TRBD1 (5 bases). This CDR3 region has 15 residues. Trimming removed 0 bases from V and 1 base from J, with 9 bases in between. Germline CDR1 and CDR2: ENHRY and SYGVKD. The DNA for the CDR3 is TGTGCCATCAGTGAGTCTAGGACACCGAACACTGAAGCTTTCTTT. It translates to CAISESRTPNTEAFF.